Presented here are 20 T cell receptor beta chains from one specimen sequenced in a study of T cell responses to AZD1222 COVID-19 vaccine. Assay used: immunoSEQ multiplex PCR; TCRdb lists only in-frame clones, some missing. The table shows some 140,000 clones, with about 85% occurring only once. The specimen comprised peripheral blood, sampled on day 0 of AZD1222 vaccination. Every receptor here comes from an adult in good health.

The chain uses TRBV6-2 or TRBV6-3 and TRBJ2-3; the D is unclear. V lost 0 bases to trimming and J lost 11 bases, with 12 bases between them. CDR3 size: 13 residues. Germline CDR1 MNHEY, CDR2 SVGEGT. The CDR3: CASSYSGPPRQYF. The DNA for the CDR3 is TGTGCCAGCAGTTACTCCGGGCCTCCGAGGCAGTATTTT.

The chain has TRBV12-3 or TRBV12-4 and TRBJ2-2; a possible D gene is TRBD1 (6 bases). V was trimmed by 8 bases and J by 3 bases, leaving 7 bases between them. There are 12 residues in the CDR3. CDR3 loop: CASHRDTGELFF. The DNA of the CDR3 is TGTGCCAGCCACAGGGACACCGGGGAGCTGTTTTTT.

This chain uses TRBV9 with TRBJ1-2; a weak D match, TRBD1 (6 bases). The CDR3 length is 16 residues. V lost 1 base and J lost 0, with 13 bases in between. Germline lookup yields CDR1 SGDLS and CDR2 YYNGEE. The CDR3 loop reads CASSVRPGTPNYGYTF. DNA for the CDR3: TGTGCCAGCAGCGTACGCCCCGGGACACCTAACTATGGCTACACCTTC.

The CDR3 region has the DNA TGCGCCAGCCTAGGCATGGGAAGTGAGCAGTTCTTC. It yields the protein CASLGMGSEQFF. The chain uses TRBV5-1 and TRBJ2-1; D remains ambiguous. There are 12 residues in the CDR3. CDR1 is SGHRS, CDR2 YFSETQ, per germline. Trimming left V 7 bases short and J 9 bases short, with 14 bases between. Based on the CDR3 plus reference TRBV5-1 and TRBJ2-1, the full variable domain is KAGVTQTPRYLIKTRGQQVTLSCSPISGHRSVSWYQQTPGQGLQFLFEYFSETQRNKGNFPGRFSGRQFSNSRSEMNVSTLELGDSALYLCASLGMGSEQFFGPGTRLTVL.

The chain employs TRBV4-1 and TRBJ2-3; 11 bases align to TRBD1. From germline, CDR1 is MGHRA and CDR2 YSYEKL. This CDR3 has 15 residues. The ends lost 4 bases at V and 4 bases at J; junction bases unmatched: 4. The CDR3 DNA is TGCGCCAGCAGCCCTCCGGGACAGGGGGCAGATACGCAGTATTTT. Its translation is CASSPPGQGADTQYF.

The chain couples TRBV7-9 to TRBJ1-1; D unclear. CDR3 length: 17 residues. CDR1 is SEHNR and CDR2 is FQNEAQ in the germline V gene (reference sequence). The V gene lost 1 base and the J gene lost 3 bases, with 18 bases spanning the gap. CDR3 region: CASSLGLLRSKDTEAFF. CDR3 in DNA: TGTGCCAGCAGCTTAGGGCTCCTAAGGTCTAAGGACACTGAAGCTTTCTTT.

The chain couples TRBV7-9 to TRBJ2-7; D may be TRBD1 (5 bases). Germline V gives CDR1 SEHNR, CDR2 FQNEAQ (reference sequence). The CDR3 runs to 14 residues. V was clipped by 2 bases and J by 3 bases, with 11 bases between them. CDR3 protein: CASSLNAGYYEQYF. In DNA form, the CDR3 reads TGTGCCAGCAGCTTAAATGCAGGGTACTACGAGCAGTACTTC.

The chain couples TRBV27 to TRBJ2-7; 9 nucleotides match TRBD1. The junction had 8 bases not matched to a gene; V was cut back by 5 bases and J by 6 bases. This CDR3 region has 14 residues. Germline loops: CDR1 MNHEY, CDR2 SMNVEV (reference sequence). The CDR3 region has the DNA TGTGCCAGCAGTCCCCGGGACAGGGCTACCGAGCAGTACTTC. Translated: CASSPRDRATEQYF.

V gene TRBV5-6 combines with J gene TRBJ1-3; D gene unclear. V gave up 4 bases and J gave up 2 bases, with 4 bases separating them. The CDR3 runs 12 residues. Germline V gene data show CDR1 as SGHDT and CDR2 as YYEEEE. CDR3 in amino acids: CASSRTGNTIYF. The CDR3 DNA reads as TGTGCCAGCAGCCGCACTGGAAACACCATATATTTT.

The rearrangement joins TRBV5-1 to TRBJ1-1; D might be TRBD1 (6 bases). This CDR3 contains 15 residues. Germline V gives CDR1 SGHRS, CDR2 YFSETQ. Between the trimmed V and J ends, which lost 5 bases and 1 base, there was a span of 15 bases. CDR3 amino acids: CASRYDGQPNTEAFF. CDR3 nucleotides: TGCGCCAGCAGGTACGACGGACAGCCGAACACTGAAGCTTTCTTT.

The gene calls are TRBV7-3 and TRBJ1-2; TRBD1 aligns across 7 bases. CDR1 is SGHTA, CDR2 FQGTGA, per germline. This CDR3 has 16 residues. The trim removed 5 bases at V and 2 bases at J, leaving 11 bases unmatched. The CDR3 spells CASSKNPGQTNYGYTF. DNA for the CDR3: TGTGCCAGCAGCAAAAACCCGGGACAGACGAACTATGGCTACACCTTC.

The chain joins TRBV5-1 to TRBJ2-1, with a tentative D call TRBD2 (6 bases). V shed 4 bases and J shed 2 bases, with 13 bases lying between them. Looked up from germline, CDR1 is SGHRS and CDR2 is YFSETQ. CDR3 size: 15 residues. In DNA form, the CDR3 reads TGCGCCAGCAGCCATGGGACTGGGCCCTACAATGAGCAGTTCTTC. As protein: CASSHGTGPYNEQFF.

The V and J genes are TRBV7-9 and TRBJ2-2; 11 nucleotides agree with TRBD1. The CDR3 length is 18 residues. Germline CDR1 is SEHNR and CDR2 is FQNEAQ (reference sequence). The junction had 13 bases not matched to a gene; V was cut back by 4 bases and J by 6 bases. For the CDR3, the DNA is TGTGCCAGCAGCTCACAGTTTTCCGGGACAGGGGGGCCCGGGGAGCTGTTTTTT. Protein sequence: CASSSQFSGTGGPGELFF.

The genes are TRBV15 and TRBJ1-4, with D unclear. V was pared by 5 bases and J by 0 bases, with 10 bases between. The CDR3 length is 15 residues. Germline CDR1 is LNHNV and CDR2 is YYDKDF (reference sequence). CDR3 sequence reads: CATSGYIATNEKLFF. The CDR3 bases are TGTGCCACCAGCGGTTACATTGCAACTAATGAAAAACTGTTTTTT.

The CDR3 DNA sequence: TGTGCCAGCAGTGAAGGGACCTTCGGGGAGCTGTTTTTT. As protein: CASSEGTFGELFF. J is TRBJ2-2 and V is TRBV6-1; no clear D gene. CDR1 is MNHNS, CDR2 SASEGT, per germline. The CDR3 contains 13 residues. Deletions cut 1 base from V and 7 bases from J, with 7 bases between.

This chain links TRBV10-2 with TRBJ1-2; 12 bases match TRBD1. The ends lost 0 bases at V and 4 bases at J; junction bases unmatched: 15. Germline lookup yields CDR1 WSHSY and CDR2 SAAADI. This CDR3 comprises 20 residues. The chain's CDR3 is CASSESGGTGGLEQSYGYTF. CDR3 nucleotide sequence: TGCGCCAGCAGTGAGTCCGGAGGGACAGGGGGCTTAGAACAGAGCTATGGCTACACCTTC.

The chain has TRBV3-1 (or the pseudogene TRBV3-2) and TRBJ1-1; D is unresolved. In germline, CDR1 is LGHDT, CDR2 YNNKEL (reference sequence). The CDR3 totals 13 residues. The V gene lost 2 bases and the J gene lost 1 base, with 5 bases spanning the gap. The CDR3 DNA follows: TGTGCCAGCAGCCAAATGCCGAACACTGAAGCTTTCTTT. Amino acids: CASSQMPNTEAFF.

This chain joins TRBV9 and TRBJ2-2; D gene ambiguous. Germline V gene lookup returns CDR1 SGDLS and CDR2 YYNGEE. Trimming shortened V by 0 bases and J by 1 base, and 4 bases separated the two germline ends. CDR3 length equals 14 residues. This CDR3 reads CASSVEGNTGELFF. Written as DNA, the CDR3 is TGTGCCAGCAGCGTAGAGGGGAACACCGGGGAGCTGTTTTTT.

The chain is built from TRBV10-3 and TRBJ1-6; D unclear. The CDR3 runs 9 residues. The V gene's germline CDR1 is ENHRY and CDR2 SYGVKD. The ends were cut back, 9 bases at V and 9 bases at J, with 3 bases in the middle. The CDR3 here is CAMLSPLHF. The CDR3 region has the DNA TGTGCCATGCTTTCACCCCTCCACTTT.

The gene calls are TRBV28 and TRBJ2-5, with 8 bases identical to TRBD1. This CDR3 contains 16 residues. Germline V gene lookup returns CDR1 MDHEN and CDR2 SYDVKM. Trimming took 2 bases from V and 4 from J; bases not matched to a gene: 9. This CDR3 is CASSLRGRGLGETQYF. In DNA, the CDR3 is TGTGCCAGCAGTTTACGGGGCAGGGGGCTAGGAGAGACCCAGTACTTC.